The table lists the clone carrying this T cell receptor beta chain with a few counts. Its antigen is still unknown. The germline gene is not matched at one end of the junction; a read error may be the cause. The sample originates from a study of cytomegalovirus exposure and HLA in healthy donors. Study overall: The roughly 120 validation repertoires, a later analysis reported, used the same platform as the 600 to 700 first-cohort repertoires.

The repertoire was sequenced with immunoSEQ multiplex PCR; TCRdb's copy has only in-frame clones and lacks some. The repertoire consists of 250,000 to 300,000 clones, with approximately 86% occurring once and the leading ten covering 1%. General study points: It was reportedly the case that the classifier diagnosed cytomegalovirus status with high specificity and sensitivity.

The CDR3 is 15 amino acids. CDR1 is SGHDN, CDR2 FVKESK, per germline. The sequence came from a woman in her late teens or twenties in good health and CMV-seronegative. The sample consisted of PBMCs. This sequence joins TRBV14 and TRBJ1-2, with D maybe TRBD1 (6 bases). In nucleotides, the CDR3 is TGTGCCAGCAGCCCCTGGTACAGGGAAGAATCTGGCTACACTTTC. Its translation is CASSPWYREESGYTF.